Sequencing of this T cell receptor beta chain was carried out in a study of cytomegalovirus exposure and HLA in healthy donors. Amplification used 60 Vbeta primers and 13 Jbeta primers. Only in-frame clones appear in the TCRdb table, and some are missing; sequencing was by immunoSEQ multiplex PCR. The table includes roughly 98,000 clones, under 85% detected once. Note on this clone: The antigen is unknown.

Study-level results: The study assumed roughly uniform donor sequencing depth for presence/absence analyses.

Germline V gene lookup returns CDR1 LGHNA and CDR2 YSLEER. V lost 3 bases and J lost 2; bases outside the gene matches: 0. The CDR3 has 16 residues. This sequence joins TRBV4-3 and TRBJ2-1; 14 positions agree with TRBD2. Sequencing was done on a sample of PBMCs. The TCR sequence derives from a female donor in good health and CMV-seropositive. CDR3 coding DNA: TGCGCCAGCAGCCAGACTAGCGGGGGGGCCTACAATGAGCAGTTCTTC. It is translated as CASSQTSGGAYNEQFF.